Shown below are 25 T cell receptor beta chains from a single sample sequenced in a study of a mutant IDH1 vaccine in newly diagnosed glioma. These TCRs are of unknown antigen specificity. The method was immunoSEQ multiplex PCR; TCRdb's version includes in-frame clones alone and lacks a portion of them. Of about 81,000 clones in the sample, 85% were seen once. The sample's time point: week 23, last vaccination. Alongside topical imiquimod, each dose of vaccine comprised 300 ug of mutant IDH1 20-mer peptide. The sample in question was PBMCs, obtained from a glioma patient whose treatment included an IDH1 peptide vaccine. These receptors originate from a young man with glioma. Some clones in this sample may be carry-over from other donors' samples.

V and J are TRBV19 and TRBJ1-5; D not resolved. Germline values: CDR1 LNHDA, CDR2 SQIVND (reference sequence). V was clipped by 3 bases and J by 2 bases, with 8 bases between them. This CDR3 comprises 14 residues. The CDR3: CASSITGGNQPQHF. The CDR3 DNA is TGTGCCAGTAGTATCACCGGGGGCAATCAGCCCCAGCATTTT.

The genes are TRBV7-3 and TRBJ1-1, with 7 bases matching TRBD1. The CDR3 totals 15 residues. Looked up from germline, CDR1 is SGHTA and CDR2 is FQGTGA. Trimming removed 5 bases from V and 5 bases from J; junction bases left unmatched: 11. The CDR3 DNA reads as TGTGCCAGCAGCCTACAAGGGGGCATAAGGACTGAAGCTTTCTTT. It yields the protein CASSLQGGIRTEAFF.

V and J are TRBV5-1 and TRBJ1-1, with 10 bases that match TRBD1. V shed 3 bases, J shed 1 base, and the junction held 0 bases outside the gene matches. The CDR3 consists of 14 residues. The germline CDR1 and CDR2 sequences are SGHRS and YFSETQ. As DNA, the CDR3 is TGCGCCAGCAGCTGGGACAGGGGGAACACTGAAGCTTTCTTT. Protein: CASSWDRGNTEAFF.

This clone was detected a few times. The genes are TRBV28 and TRBJ1-1; D may be TRBD1 (5 bases). Germline-derived CDR1 and CDR2 are MDHEN and SYDVKM. Trimming took off 5 bases at V and 8 bases at J, with 15 bases between the two ends. The CDR3 covers 13 residues. Here the CDR3 reads CASSLLGAHEAFF. The CDR3, as DNA: TGTGCCAGCAGTCTCCTTGGGGCCCACGAAGCTTTCTTT.

The gene calls are TRBV1 and TRBJ2-7; the table calls TRBD1, which could not be checked here. TRBV1 is given as a pseudogene. The length of the CDR3 is 16 residues. DNA of the CDR3: TGCACCAGCAGCCAAGGCGTGGGACAGGACCAATACGAGCAGCACTTC. Translating it yields CTSSQGVGQDQYEQHF.

DNA of the CDR3: TGTGCCAGGACCGGGACAGCACGTACTAGTGAGCAGTTCTTC. Protein product: CARTGTARTSEQFF. The chain employs TRBV6-1 and TRBJ2-1, with 7 bases matching TRBD1. V lost 9 bases and J lost 9; bases outside the gene matches: 14. Germline V gene sequence: CDR1 MNHNS, CDR2 SASEGT. The CDR3 covers 14 residues.

This rearrangement joins TRBV5-1 to TRBJ1-4, with D maybe TRBD1 (6 bases). Germline V lookup: CDR1 SGHRS, CDR2 YFSETQ. This CDR3 spans 15 amino acids. V was pared by 3 bases and J by 2 bases, with 11 bases between. In nucleotides, the CDR3 is TGCGCCAGCAGCTCCCAGGGGACGACTAATGAAAAACTGTTTTTT. Encoded protein: CASSSQGTTNEKLFF. Drawing the rest from reference TRBV5-1 and TRBJ1-4, the complete variable domain is KAGVTQTPRYLIKTRGQQVTLSCSPISGHRSVSWYQQTPGQGLQFLFEYFSETQRNKGNFPGRFSGRQFSNSRSEMNVSTLELGDSALYLCASSSQGTTNEKLFFGSGTQLSVL.

This rearrangement joins TRBV7-9 to TRBJ2-3, with D possibly being TRBD2 (6 bases). The CDR3 extends over 14 amino acids. V was cut by 5 bases and J by 4 bases, with 13 bases left in between. Germline CDR1 is SEHNR and CDR2 is FQNEAQ (reference sequence). CDR3 loop: CASSTESGADTQYF. CDR3 nucleotide sequence: TGTGCCAGCAGCACGGAGTCGGGGGCAGATACGCAGTATTTT.

The chain is built from TRBV30 and TRBJ2-5; perhaps TRBD2 as D (5 bases). The germline V gene has CDR1 GTSNPN and CDR2 SVGIG (reference sequence). This CDR3 has 12 amino acids. Trimming stripped 2 bases from V and 5 bases from J, with 9 bases between. CDR3 amino acids: CAWSRGRETQYF. CDR3 coding DNA: TGTGCCTGGAGTAGAGGGCGGGAGACCCAGTACTTC. Based on the CDR3 plus reference TRBV30 and TRBJ2-5, the full variable domain is SQTIHQWPATLVQPVGSPLSLECTVEGTSNPNLYWYRQAAGRGLQLLFYSVGIGQISSEVPQNLSASRPQDRQFILSSKKLLLSDSGFYLCAWSRGRETQYFGPGTRLLVL.

The V call is TRBV9, the J call TRBJ2-5; a weak D match, TRBD2 (6 bases). Trimming removed 2 bases from V and 3 bases from J, with 23 bases in between. CDR1 is SGDLS and CDR2 is YYNGEE in the germline V gene. The CDR3 contains 18 residues. The CDR3 coding sequence is TGTGCCAGCAGCGTCAACCCCGGGACTCGCGGGGTCAAAGAGACCCAGTACTTC. It translates to CASSVNPGTRGVKETQYF.

V gene TRBV5-4 combines with J gene TRBJ2-7; 12 bases are shared with TRBD1. This CDR3 region has 16 residues. CDR1 SGHNT and CDR2 YYREEE come from the germline V gene (reference sequence). V shed 3 bases and J 7 bases; nucleotides not matched to a gene: 11. The CDR3 reads CASSSLPGQGAWEQYF. Written as DNA, the CDR3 is TGTGCCAGCAGCTCCTTACCGGGACAGGGGGCATGGGAGCAGTACTTC.

The chain couples TRBV7-8 to TRBJ1-6; D may be TRBD1 (5 bases). This CDR3 contains 12 residues. Germline V lookup: CDR1 SGHVS, CDR2 FQNEAQ. V gave up 4 bases and J gave up 11 bases, with 9 bases separating them. This CDR3 is CASSYVQAPLHF. In DNA, the CDR3 is TGTGCCAGCAGCTACGTACAGGCACCCCTCCACTTT.

CDR3 sequence: CASAPNGGEKLFF. CDR3 coding DNA: TGCGCCAGCGCCCCAAACGGAGGTGAAAAACTGTTTTTT. The V gene is TRBV4-3, the J gene TRBJ1-4; D remains ambiguous. The CDR3 loop spans 13 amino acids. Germline-derived CDR1 and CDR2 are LGHNA and YSLEER. V was cut by 8 bases and J by 7 bases, with 14 bases left in between.

Worth noting for this clone: At the DNA level, this CDR3 is encoded by other sequences in the same sample as well. The chain couples TRBV27 to TRBJ2-1; the D gene is possibly TRBD2 (6 bases). This CDR3 spans 14 amino acids. Germline V gene sequence: CDR1 MNHEY, CDR2 SMNVEV (reference sequence). V was cut by 0 bases and J by 8 bases, with 11 bases left in between. Written as DNA, the CDR3 is TGTGCCAGCAGTTTATCGATGGAGGGGTATGAGCAGTTCTTC. Its protein is CASSLSMEGYEQFF.

V gene TRBV27 combines with J gene TRBJ2-3; D remains unclear. This CDR3 is 17 amino acids long. V lost 0 bases and J lost 6, with 19 bases in between. From germline, CDR1 is MNHEY and CDR2 SMNVEV (reference sequence). Here the CDR3 DNA reads TGTGCCAGCAGTTTATCGGGCCCCGAGAGGTTGGGGGATACGCAGTATTTT. This sequence encodes CASSLSGPERLGDTQYF.

The chain combines TRBV19 with TRBJ1-2; 11 positions agree with TRBD1. Per the germline V gene, CDR1 is LNHDA and CDR2 is SQIVND (reference sequence). J gave up 3 bases and V 5 bases, and 5 bases lay outside the gene matches. This CDR3 has 15 amino acids. CDR3: CASSYRDRGDYGYTF. DNA for the CDR3: TGTGCCAGTAGTTACCGGGACAGGGGGGACTATGGCTACACCTTC.

The gene calls are TRBV7-8 and TRBJ2-2; no clear D gene. This CDR3 contains 15 residues. Germline-derived CDR1 and CDR2 are SGHVS and FQNEAQ. The germline V and J ends were trimmed by 3 bases and 1 base, with 9 bases remaining between them. Here the CDR3 reads CASSFGRRNTGELFF. The CDR3 DNA reads TGTGCCAGCAGCTTCGGTCGAAGGAACACCGGGGAGCTGTTTTTT.

This clone was detected only a few times. The chain uses TRBV9 and TRBJ1-1; D remains ambiguous. The germline V and J ends were trimmed by 0 bases and 7 bases, with 7 bases remaining between them. CDR1 is SGDLS and CDR2 is YYNGEE in the germline V gene. This CDR3 spans 12 amino acids. CDR3 loop: CASSVGQDEAFF. The CDR3 bases are TGTGCCAGCAGCGTAGGACAAGATGAAGCTTTCTTT.

This clone was detected only a few times. CDR3 loop: CASSFQREGYNEQFF. The CDR3 nucleotides read TGTGCCAGCAGCTTCCAGCGGGAGGGTTACAATGAGCAGTTCTTC. This chain links TRBV4-2 with TRBJ2-1; 10 nucleotides line up with TRBD2. Germline V gene sequence: CDR1 LGHNA, CDR2 YNFKEQ. J gave up 4 bases and V 5 bases, and 5 bases lay outside the gene matches. This CDR3 is 15 amino acids long.

The chain joins TRBV12-5 to TRBJ2-7; the D gene could be TRBD1 or TRBD2 (6 bases each). This CDR3 is built from 12 residues. The V end was cut by 4 bases, the J end by 7 bases, with 11 bases between. Germline CDR1 and CDR2: LGHNT and FRNRAP. The CDR3 loop reads CASGSTGREQYF. The CDR3 DNA reads as TGTGCTAGTGGTTCTACAGGGAGGGAGCAGTACTTC.

The chain employs TRBV2 and TRBJ2-7; D is unclear. Trimming stripped 4 bases from V and 3 bases from J, with 7 bases between. The CDR3 is made up of 12 amino acids. CDR1 and CDR2 (germline): SNHLY, FYNNEI. In DNA, the CDR3 is TGTGCCAGCAGTGGGCAGAACTACGAGCAGTACTTC. This encodes CASSGQNYEQYF.

This chain connects TRBV4-1 to TRBJ2-7; 7 nucleotides line up with TRBD1. CDR1 MGHRA and CDR2 YSYEKL come from the germline V gene. This CDR3 contains 15 residues. V was clipped by 4 bases and J by 3 bases; unmatched bases: 9. The CDR3 coding sequence is TGCGCCAGCAGCCGACTTCCGGGACAGCGCTACGAGCAGTACTTC. Translated: CASSRLPGQRYEQYF.

This clone was found once. The V and J genes are TRBV6-1 and TRBJ2-7, with D maybe TRBD2 (7 bases). V shed 2 bases and J shed 3 bases, with 20 bases lying between them. Germline V gene sequence: CDR1 MNHNS, CDR2 SASEGT. The CDR3 consists of 17 residues. The CDR3 DNA is TGTGCCAGCAGTGAAAGGCTCCGGGGGGCCTCGAGCTACGAGCAGTACTTC. Translating gives CASSERLRGASSYEQYF.

The chain links TRBV29-1 to TRBJ1-3; D gene unclear. Looked up from germline, CDR1 is SQVTM and CDR2 is ANQGSEA. CDR3 length: 15 amino acids. V lost 0 bases, J lost 0 bases, and 9 bases lay in between. The DNA of the CDR3 is TGCAGCGTTGAAGATTGGAGCCCCTCTGGAAACACCATATATTTT. Translating gives CSVEDWSPSGNTIYF.

The chain is built from TRBV15 and TRBJ1-5; 9 bases map to TRBD1. J lost 4 bases, V lost 0 bases, and 4 bases had no gene match. Germline V gives CDR1 LNHNV, CDR2 YYDKDF (reference sequence). This CDR3 is 16 amino acids long. The CDR3 reads CATSREAGTGNQPQHF. The CDR3 DNA follows: TGTGCCACCAGCAGAGAGGCGGGGACAGGGAATCAGCCCCAGCATTTT.